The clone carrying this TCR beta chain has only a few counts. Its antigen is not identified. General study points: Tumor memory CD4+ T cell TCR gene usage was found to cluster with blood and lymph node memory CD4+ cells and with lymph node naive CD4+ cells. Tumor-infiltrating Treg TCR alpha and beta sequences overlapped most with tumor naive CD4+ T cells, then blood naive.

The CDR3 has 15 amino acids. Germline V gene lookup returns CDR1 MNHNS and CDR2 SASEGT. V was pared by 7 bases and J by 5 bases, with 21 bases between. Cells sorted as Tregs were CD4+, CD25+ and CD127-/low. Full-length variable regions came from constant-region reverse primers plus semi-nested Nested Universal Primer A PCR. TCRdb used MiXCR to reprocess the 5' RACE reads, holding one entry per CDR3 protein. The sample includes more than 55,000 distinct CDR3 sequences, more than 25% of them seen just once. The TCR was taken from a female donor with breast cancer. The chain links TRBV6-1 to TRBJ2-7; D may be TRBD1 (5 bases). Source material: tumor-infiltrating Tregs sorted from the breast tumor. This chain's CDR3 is CASTLRGIYGDEQYF. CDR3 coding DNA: TGTGCCAGCACCTTAAGGGGAATATATGGAGACGAGCAGTACTTC.